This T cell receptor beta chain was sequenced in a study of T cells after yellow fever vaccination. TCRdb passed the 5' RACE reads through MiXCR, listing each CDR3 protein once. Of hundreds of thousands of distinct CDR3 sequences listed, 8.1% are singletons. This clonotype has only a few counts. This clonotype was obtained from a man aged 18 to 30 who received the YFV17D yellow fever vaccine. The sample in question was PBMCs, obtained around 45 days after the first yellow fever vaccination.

The CDR3 DNA reads TGCGCCAGCAGTGAGGCTAGCGGGGGGAAAGAGACCCAGTACTTC. Its translation is CASSEASGGKETQYF. The chain uses TRBV10-1 and TRBJ2-5, with 11 bases identical to TRBD2. CDR1 WNHNN and CDR2 SYGVQD come from the germline V gene (reference sequence). J lost 3 bases, V lost 2 bases, and 2 bases had no gene match. This CDR3 has 15 amino acids.